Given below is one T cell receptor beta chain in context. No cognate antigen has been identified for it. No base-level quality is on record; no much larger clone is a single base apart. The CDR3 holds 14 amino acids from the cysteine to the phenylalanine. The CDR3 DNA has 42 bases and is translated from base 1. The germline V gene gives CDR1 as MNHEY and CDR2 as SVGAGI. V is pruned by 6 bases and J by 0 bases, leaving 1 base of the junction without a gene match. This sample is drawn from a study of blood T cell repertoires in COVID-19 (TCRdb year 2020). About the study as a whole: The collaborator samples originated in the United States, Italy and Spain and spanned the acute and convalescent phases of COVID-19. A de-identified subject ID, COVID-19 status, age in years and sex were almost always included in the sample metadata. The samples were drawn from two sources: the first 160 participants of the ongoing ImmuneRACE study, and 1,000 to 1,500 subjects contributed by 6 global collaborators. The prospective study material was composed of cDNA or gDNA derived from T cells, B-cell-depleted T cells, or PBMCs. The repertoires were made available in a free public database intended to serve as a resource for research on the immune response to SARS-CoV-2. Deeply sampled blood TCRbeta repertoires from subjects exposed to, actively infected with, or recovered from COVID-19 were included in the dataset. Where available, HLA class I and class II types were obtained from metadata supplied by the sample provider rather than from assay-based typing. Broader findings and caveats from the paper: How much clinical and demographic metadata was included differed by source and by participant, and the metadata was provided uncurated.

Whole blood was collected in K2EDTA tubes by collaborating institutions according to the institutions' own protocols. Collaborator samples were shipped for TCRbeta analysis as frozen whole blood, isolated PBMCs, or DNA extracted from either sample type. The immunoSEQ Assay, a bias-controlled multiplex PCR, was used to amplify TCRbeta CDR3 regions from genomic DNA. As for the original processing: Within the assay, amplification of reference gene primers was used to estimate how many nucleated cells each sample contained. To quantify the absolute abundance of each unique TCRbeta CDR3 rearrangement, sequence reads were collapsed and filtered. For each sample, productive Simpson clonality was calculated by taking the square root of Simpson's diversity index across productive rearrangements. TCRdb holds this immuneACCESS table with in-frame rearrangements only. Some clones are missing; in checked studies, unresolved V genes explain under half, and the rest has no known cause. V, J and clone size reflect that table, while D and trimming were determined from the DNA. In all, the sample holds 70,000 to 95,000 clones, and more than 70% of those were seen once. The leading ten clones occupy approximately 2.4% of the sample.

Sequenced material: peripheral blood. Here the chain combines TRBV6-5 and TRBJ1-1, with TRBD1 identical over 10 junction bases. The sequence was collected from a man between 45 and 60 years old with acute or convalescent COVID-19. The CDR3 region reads CASRGTGVNTEAFF. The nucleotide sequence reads TGTGCCAGCAGGGGGACAGGGGTGAACACTGAAGCTTTCTTT.